This TCR beta chain was recovered during a study of shared clonotypes between healthy human individuals. Findings and limits, study-wide: Genetic and exposure-history diversity was limited by the few donors.

As regards this clone: The antigen is unknown.

All of the donors resided in Nashville, Tennessee, and each was a Caucasian adult. Naive CD45RA+ and memory CD45RA-negative subsets were split from CD4+ cells. Trimming removed 6 bases at V and 7 bases at J, with 21 bases between. The CDR3 totals 15 residues. CDR1 is MNHNS and CDR2 is SASEGT in the germline V gene. The assay was immunoSEQ multiplex PCR, and TCRdb's table has in-frame clones only and misses some. The profile shows about 1 million clones, approximately 72% of them singletons. The sequencing sample was made of memory CD4+ T cells sorted from blood. Subset in this sample: CD45RA-negative fraction. V usage is TRBV6-1 and J usage is TRBJ1-2; possible D gene TRBD1, 6 bases. This receptor was taken from a young man in good health. This chain's CDR3 is CASRYEGGPSLGYTF. In nucleotides, the CDR3 is TGTGCCAGCAGATACGAGGGGGGGCCCTCACTTGGCTACACCTTC.